These 11 T cell receptor beta chains share one sample of origin, sequenced in a study of blood T cell repertoires in COVID-19. TCRdb's table, derived via immunoSEQ multiplex PCR, lists solely in-frame clones and lacks some. In the table there are 75,000 to 80,000 clones, approximately 90% of which are singletons. The source material was peripheral blood. The receptors stem from a human donor in a cohort sampled during active COVID-19.

J is TRBJ2-3 and V is TRBV12-3 or TRBV12-4, with D unresolved. This CDR3 is 11 amino acids long. Trimming shortened V by 4 bases and J by 10 bases, and 9 bases separated the two germline ends. The CDR3 loop reads CASSSGLPQYF. The CDR3 nucleotides are TGTGCCAGCAGTTCGGGTTTGCCGCAGTATTTT.

The V gene is TRBV30, the J gene TRBJ2-1; TRBD2 matches at 13 bases. J was trimmed by 10 bases and V by 0 bases; bases with no gene match: 12. Germline V gene lookup returns CDR1 GTSNPN and CDR2 SVGIG (reference sequence). The CDR3 loop spans 17 amino acids. CDR3 DNA: TGTGCCTGGAGTGTTGAGGTTACTAGCGGGAGGGCCAACGAGCAGTTCTTC. Encoded protein: CAWSVEVTSGRANEQFF.

This chain joins TRBV9 and TRBJ1-2; no clear D gene. Between the trimmed V and J ends, which lost 0 bases and 4 bases, there was a span of 13 bases. The CDR3 runs 15 residues. Looked up from germline, CDR1 is SGDLS and CDR2 is YYNGEE. The CDR3 DNA reads TGTGCCAGCAGCGTAGTCGCTGGCCCCTCCTATGGCTACACCTTC. As protein: CASSVVAGPSYGYTF.

This clone was counted only a few times. The chain has TRBV7-9 and TRBJ2-7, with 11 bases matching TRBD1. CDR1 is SEHNR, CDR2 FQNEAQ, per germline (reference sequence). With V trimmed by 1 base and J by 5 bases, 1 base remained unmatched. The CDR3 consists of 14 residues. The CDR3 DNA reads TGTGCCAGCAGCTTAGGGACAGGGGGCCACGAGCAGTACTTC. This translates into CASSLGTGGHEQYF.

This clone has only a few counts. The chain has TRBV6-2 or TRBV6-3 and TRBJ2-1; 11 bases are a match to TRBD1. Germline-derived CDR1 and CDR2 are MNHEY and SVGEGT. The CDR3 sequence is 14 residues long. V lost 7 bases to trimming and J lost 8 bases; unmatched junction nucleotides: 7. The CDR3 DNA reads TGTGCCAGCACCCCAAGGACAGGGGGCGATGAGCAGTTCTTC. As protein: CASTPRTGGDEQFF.

The chain uses TRBV5-1 and TRBJ1-1; 9 bases map to TRBD1. CDR1 and CDR2 (germline): SGHRS, YFSETQ. The CDR3 length is 14 residues. The V segment lost 0 bases and the J segment 5 bases; nucleotides outside the gene matches: 2. The CDR3 DNA reads TGCGCCAGCAGCTTGGTGGGGACAGGGACTGAAGCTTTCTTT. Translated: CASSLVGTGTEAFF. Filled out from reference TRBV5-1 and TRBJ1-1, the complete variable domain reads KAGVTQTPRYLIKTRGQQVTLSCSPISGHRSVSWYQQTPGQGLQFLFEYFSETQRNKGNFPGRFSGRQFSNSRSEMNVSTLELGDSALYLCASSLVGTGTEAFFGQGTRLTVV.

The chain couples TRBV7-8 to TRBJ2-7, with 9 bases identical to TRBD2. The junction had 9 bases not matched to a gene; V was cut back by 5 bases and J by 4 bases. Germline CDR1 SGHVS, CDR2 FQNEAQ. There are 15 residues in the CDR3. DNA for the CDR3: TGTGCCAGCAGCCCAGCGGGGACTAGCCCATACGAGCAGTACTTC. Its translation is CASSPAGTSPYEQYF.

This chain links TRBV30 with TRBJ2-1; tentative D call: TRBD2 (5 bases). The CDR3 is made up of 13 amino acids. Per the germline V gene, CDR1 is GTSNPN and CDR2 is SVGIG (reference sequence). V dropped 4 bases and J dropped 9 bases, with 16 bases sitting between them. The CDR3 reads CAWTALASGEQFF. The DNA for the CDR3 is TGTGCCTGGACGGCTCTAGCCTCGGGTGAGCAGTTCTTC.

The genes are TRBV14 and TRBJ2-1; 12 bases are a match to TRBD2. Germline CDR1 is SGHDN and CDR2 is FVKESK. V lost 2 bases and J lost 9; bases outside the gene matches: 8. The CDR3 totals 16 residues. In DNA form, the CDR3 reads TGTGCCAGCAGCCAACGACTAGCGGGAGATGGAAGTGAGCAGTTCTTC. Its protein is CASSQRLAGDGSEQFF.

The CDR3 nucleotides read TGTGCCAGCAGGGATCAGGGGACGCGGGATACGCAGTATTTT. Protein product: CASRDQGTRDTQYF. V usage is TRBV2 and J usage is TRBJ2-3, with a possible D match to TRBD1 (6 bases). Deletions cut 6 bases from V and 6 bases from J, with 16 bases between. The germline gives CDR1 SNHLY, CDR2 FYNNEI. CDR3 length: 14 amino acids.

CDR3 coding DNA: TGTGCCAGCAGCAAATCTTGCGAAGCAAAATACGAGCAGTACTTC. The encoded protein is CASSKSCEAKYEQYF. The chain is built from TRBV21-1 and TRBJ2-7; the D call TRBD2 from the table was never checked on the DNA. TRBV21-1 is shown as a pseudogene. The CDR3 is made up of 15 amino acids.